The 15 T cell receptor beta chains below come from one sample, sequenced in a study of cytomegalovirus exposure and HLA in healthy donors. PCR primers comprised 60 Vbeta and 13 Jbeta primers. Profiled with immunoSEQ multiplex PCR; TCRdb holds only in-frame clones, not every one. The table shows 200,000 to 300,000 clones, with 82% occurring only once. What was sequenced was PBMCs. The source is a woman aged 40 to 50 in good health and CMV-seropositive.

This chain joins TRBV7-2 and TRBJ1-2, with D unclear. Germline V gene sequence: CDR1 SGHTA, CDR2 FQGNSA. The CDR3 totals 15 residues. V was trimmed by 1 base and J by 4 bases, leaving 13 bases between them. DNA for the CDR3: TGTGCCAGCAGCTTAGGTTGGCAGGATTCCTATGGCTACACCTTC. Amino acid sequence: CASSLGWQDSYGYTF.

This chain uses TRBV5-4 with TRBJ2-1; weak D call: TRBD1 (6 bases). Deletions cut 5 bases from V and 4 bases from J, with 16 bases between. The CDR3 runs to 15 residues. Germline CDR1 and CDR2: SGHNT and YYREEE (reference sequence). DNA of the CDR3: TGTGCCAGCAGGGCCGGACTGAGGGGGTACAATGAGCAGTTCTTC. It translates to CASRAGLRGYNEQFF.

This sequence joins TRBV6-6 and TRBJ2-7; 7 bases match TRBD1. CDR1 MNHNY and CDR2 SVGAGI come from the germline V gene (reference sequence). The CDR3 has 13 residues. Trimming removed 5 bases from V and 2 bases from J; junction bases left unmatched: 3. The CDR3, as DNA: TGTGCCAGCAGTAGGGACAGTCCCTACGAGCAGTACTTC. Amino acid sequence: CASSRDSPYEQYF.

CDR3 DNA sequence: TGTGCCAGCTCACCACGGACCGGGACAGGATTCATGAACACTGAAGCTTTCTTT. Translating gives CASSPRTGTGFMNTEAFF. This chain joins TRBV18 and TRBJ1-1, with 8 nucleotides matching TRBD1. The germline V gene has CDR1 KGHSH and CDR2 LQKENI. J lost 0 bases, V lost 1 base, and 10 bases had no gene match. CDR3 length equals 18 residues.

A remark on this clone: The sample has other DNA sequences that encode this CDR3 too. The chain employs TRBV7-2 and TRBJ1-5; D is unclear. V was pared by 1 base and J by 5 bases, with 6 bases between. The CDR3 spans 13 residues. CDR1 and CDR2 from the germline V gene are SGHTA and FQGNSA. The CDR3 nucleotides are TGTGCCAGCAGCTTAGGCCCGGATCAGCCCCAGCATTTT. The encoded protein is CASSLGPDQPQHF.

This clone was seen more than once but under ten times. The chain recombines TRBV7-2 with TRBJ1-2; a possible D gene is TRBD1 (5 bases). V was trimmed by 1 base and J by 4 bases, leaving 10 bases between them. Germline-derived CDR1 and CDR2 are SGHTA and FQGNSA. This CDR3 region has 14 residues. The CDR3 sequence: CASSLVGGAYGYTF. The CDR3 DNA is TGTGCCAGCAGCTTAGTTGGAGGGGCCTATGGCTACACCTTC.

The chain carries TRBV11-2 and TRBJ1-6; TRBD1 matches at 8 bases. V gave up 3 bases and J gave up 11 bases; unmatched junction bases: 9. The CDR3 spans 15 residues. Germline assignment: CDR1 SGHAT and CDR2 FQNNGV. The chain's CDR3 is CASSFVSGQGAPLHF. CDR3 in DNA: TGTGCCAGCAGCTTTGTAAGTGGACAGGGTGCACCCCTCCACTTT. Together with reference TRBV11-2 and TRBJ1-6, the CDR3 gives the full variable domain: EAGVAQSPRYKIIEKRQSVAFWCNPISGHATLYWYQQILGQGPKLLIQFQNNGVVDDSQLPKDRFSAERLKGVDSTLKIQPAKLEDSAVYLCASSFVSGQGAPLHFGNGTRLTVT.

The V gene is TRBV29-1, the J gene TRBJ2-4; perhaps TRBD1 as D (6 bases). CDR3 length: 12 residues. The germline V gene has CDR1 SQVTM and CDR2 ANQGSEA. V was shortened by 6 bases and J by 7 bases, with 13 bases between the two germline ends. DNA of the CDR3: TGCAGCGTCTCCGGGACAAGGAACATTCAGTACTTC. Translated: CSVSGTRNIQYF. The whole variable domain, filled in from reference TRBV29-1 and TRBJ2-4, reads SAVISQKPSRDICQRGTSLTIQCQVDSQVTMMFWYRQQPGQSLTLIATANQGSEATYESGFVIDKFPISRPNLTFSTLTVSNMSPEDSSIYLCSVSGTRNIQYFGAGTRLSVL.

This clone showed up just once. The rearrangement links TRBV7-3 to TRBJ2-3, with D tentatively TRBD2 (6 bases). CDR1 and CDR2 (germline): SGHTA, FQGTGA. Trimming removed 5 bases from V and 1 base from J, with 10 bases in between. The CDR3 is 14 residues long. For the CDR3, the DNA is TGTGCCAGCAGCAAACTAGCTGGCACAGATACGCAGTATTTT. It specifies CASSKLAGTDTQYF. Supplemented by reference TRBV7-3 and TRBJ2-3, the full variable domain reads GAGVSQTPSNKVTEKGKYVELRCDPISGHTALYWYRQSLGQGPEFLIYFQGTGAADDSGLPNDRFFAVRPEGSVSTLKIQRTERGDSAVYLCASSKLAGTDTQYFGPGTRLTVL.

This clone was counted between two and nine times. This chain uses TRBV7-9 with TRBJ2-2; D possibly corresponds to TRBD1 (6 bases). Looked up from germline, CDR1 is SEHNR and CDR2 is FQNEAQ (reference sequence). CDR3 length equals 13 residues. Trimming took 5 bases from V and 6 from J, leaving 10 bases between them. Here the CDR3 DNA reads TGTGCCAGCAGCGGACAGAGGGCCGGGGAGCTGTTTTTT. This gives the protein CASSGQRAGELFF.

The chain employs TRBV5-4 and TRBJ1-1, with TRBD1 matching over 9 bases. V lost 2 bases and J lost 5; bases outside the gene matches: 7. Germline values: CDR1 SGHNT, CDR2 YYREEE (reference sequence). This CDR3 contains 15 residues. This CDR3 is CASSFGNRGRTEAFF. The CDR3 DNA reads as TGTGCCAGCAGCTTCGGTAACAGGGGGCGAACTGAAGCTTTCTTT. Filled out from reference TRBV5-4 and TRBJ1-1, the complete variable domain reads ETGVTQSPTHLIKTRGQQVTLRCSSQSGHNTVSWYQQALGQGPQFIFQYYREEENGRGNFPPRFSGLQFPNYSSELNVNALELDDSALYLCASSFGNRGRTEAFFGQGTRLTVV.

V is TRBV25-1 and J is TRBJ2-1; weak D call: TRBD2 (5 bases). Germline CDR1 is MGHDK and CDR2 is SYGVNS. Trimming pared 7 bases from V and 5 bases from J, leaving 9 bases between. The CDR3 loop spans 12 amino acids. Here the CDR3 DNA reads TGTGCCAGCATCGGGATAGACAATGAGCAGTTCTTC. It yields the protein CASIGIDNEQFF.

V and J are TRBV19 and TRBJ1-5; the D gene is possibly TRBD1 (5 bases). The V gene's germline CDR1 is LNHDA and CDR2 SQIVND (reference sequence). Trimming took 0 bases from V and 3 from J, leaving 9 bases between them. The CDR3 consists of 15 residues. The CDR3 is CASSIDRQNNQPQHF. CDR3 nucleotides: TGTGCCAGTAGTATAGATAGACAGAACAATCAGCCCCAGCATTTT.

This sequence joins TRBV5-6 and TRBJ2-1; 7 positions agree with TRBD1. Germline lookup yields CDR1 SGHDT and CDR2 YYEEEE. Trimming at V came to 2 bases and at J to 5 bases, leaving 7 bases not matched to a gene. CDR3 length: 15 residues. The CDR3: CASSFPGQSDNEQFF. CDR3 DNA: TGTGCCAGCAGCTTCCCGGGACAGAGCGACAATGAGCAGTTCTTC.

The genes are TRBV27 and TRBJ1-3; 9 nucleotides align to TRBD1. V trimming: 3 bases; J trimming: 2 bases; junction bases outside the gene matches: 5. Germline V CDR1 and CDR2: MNHEY, SMNVEV (reference sequence). This CDR3 has 16 amino acids. As DNA, the CDR3 is TGTGCCAGCAGTTTGACCGGGACAGGGCCTGGAAACACCATATATTTT. Amino acids: CASSLTGTGPGNTIYF.